The 14 T cell receptor beta chains below all came from one sample that was sequenced in a study of cytomegalovirus exposure and HLA in healthy donors. 60 Vbeta and 13 Jbeta primers were used in PCR. Produced via immunoSEQ multiplex PCR; TCRdb's table is partial and in-frame only. The data hold approximately 110,000 clones, with about 73% observed a single time. Material: PBMCs. These receptors originate from a woman aged 35 to 49 in good health and CMV-seropositive.

DNA of the CDR3: TGTGCCAGCAGCTTAAAGACAGGGGGTCATGAAAAACTGTTTTTT. Protein product: CASSLKTGGHEKLFF. This sequence joins TRBV5-4 and TRBJ1-4; the match to TRBD1 covers 9 bases. The V gene's germline CDR1 is SGHNT and CDR2 YYREEE (reference sequence). J lost 6 bases, V lost 2 bases, and 5 bases had no gene match. The CDR3 is 15 residues long.

The rearrangement uses TRBV6-1 and TRBJ2-5, with 12 bases lining up with TRBD2. From germline, CDR1 is MNHNS and CDR2 SASEGT. V shed 4 bases, J shed 5 bases, and the junction held 8 bases outside the gene matches. CDR3 length: 16 amino acids. The CDR3 sequence: CASSGLTSGGAETQYF. In DNA, the CDR3 is TGTGCCAGCAGTGGGCTGACTAGCGGGGGCGCCGAGACCCAGTACTTC.

This clone was seen a single time. V usage is TRBV5-1 and J usage is TRBJ2-5; 8 positions match TRBD1. Germline V lookup: CDR1 SGHRS, CDR2 YFSETQ. V shed 5 bases, J shed 5 bases, and the junction held 8 bases outside the gene matches. This CDR3 region has 14 residues. DNA for the CDR3: TGCGCCAGCAGAACCGAGACAGGGGTTGAGACCCAGTACTTC. This sequence encodes CASRTETGVETQYF.

The J gene is TRBJ2-5, the V gene TRBV29-1, with TRBD1 identical over 9 bases. The CDR3 runs to 12 residues. V shed 6 bases and J 5 bases; nucleotides not matched to a gene: 4. Per the germline V gene, CDR1 is SQVTM and CDR2 is ANQGSEA. The CDR3 sequence: CSVGQGFETQYF. CDR3 coding DNA: TGCAGCGTGGGACAGGGATTCGAGACCCAGTACTTC. The whole variable domain, filled in from reference TRBV29-1 and TRBJ2-5, reads SAVISQKPSRDICQRGTSLTIQCQVDSQVTMMFWYRQQPGQSLTLIATANQGSEATYESGFVIDKFPISRPNLTFSTLTVSNMSPEDSSIYLCSVGQGFETQYFGPGTRLLVL.

The rearrangement joins TRBV6-5 to TRBJ2-7; D is perhaps TRBD1 (6 bases). V was clipped by 7 bases and J by 5 bases, with 15 bases between them. The CDR3 covers 13 residues. Per germline, CDR1 MNHEY and CDR2 SVGAGI. CDR3 DNA sequence: TGTGCCAGCAACCCCCCAGGGACAAACGAGCAGTACTTC. Translation: CASNPPGTNEQYF.

The chain combines TRBV5-1 with TRBJ2-3; D may be TRBD2 (5 bases). CDR3 length equals 14 residues. Germline loops: CDR1 SGHRS, CDR2 YFSETQ. V lost 5 bases to trimming and J lost 3 bases, with 13 bases between them. The DNA for the CDR3 is TGCGCCAGCAGTCGGGATCTAGGTACAGATACGCAGTATTTT. Protein: CASSRDLGTDTQYF.

This clone has just one count. The V and J genes are TRBV10-3 and TRBJ2-3, with 7 bases identical to TRBD2. This CDR3 has 15 residues. Germline V gene sequence: CDR1 ENHRY, CDR2 SYGVKD. V shed 10 bases, J shed 5 bases, and the junction held 15 bases outside the gene matches. As DNA, the CDR3 is TGTGCCAGCGAATACGGGCCGGGGGGTAAAGATACGCAGTATTTT. This encodes CASEYGPGGKDTQYF.

V is TRBV5-1 and J is TRBJ1-6; 7 positions agree with TRBD1. Per the germline V gene, CDR1 is SGHRS and CDR2 is YFSETQ. The J segment lost 14 bases and the V segment lost 4 bases, leaving 12 bases of the junction unmatched. The CDR3 covers 14 residues. CDR3 residues: CASSHDRALSSLHF. The CDR3 nucleotides read TGCGCCAGCAGCCATGACAGGGCGCTTTCGTCCCTCCACTTT.

DNA for the CDR3: TGTGCCAGCAGTTTTCAACCCTTCACTAGCGGGGGTCTATATCGCAATGAGCAGTTCTTC. It codes for CASSFQPFTSGGLYRNEQFF. The V call is TRBV28, the J call TRBJ2-1; TRBD2 matches 11 bases. Germline-derived CDR1 and CDR2 are MDHEN and SYDVKM. With V trimmed by 3 bases and J by 6 bases, 19 bases remained unmatched. The CDR3 covers 20 residues.

The chain links TRBV5-1 to TRBJ1-4; 9 bases are a match to TRBD1. Germline lookup yields CDR1 SGHRS and CDR2 YFSETQ. The CDR3 has 16 amino acids. V gave up 4 bases and J gave up 7 bases; unmatched junction bases: 11. CDR3 sequence (DNA): TGCGCCAGCAGCCGCGCGGGGACAGGGTTTCCTGAAAAACTGTTTTTT. The encoded protein is CASSRAGTGFPEKLFF.

The gene calls are TRBV7-2 and TRBJ2-1; D remains unclear. The CDR3 loop spans 11 amino acids. CDR1 SGHTA and CDR2 FQGNSA come from the germline V gene. V lost 6 bases, J lost 3 bases, and 3 bases lay in between. CDR3 sequence (DNA): TGTGCCAGCAGTTACTACAATGAGCAGTTCTTC. As protein: CASSYYNEQFF.

The DNA of the CDR3 is TGCACCCCTGGGGGGTATGAGCAGTTCTTC. Translation gives CTPGGYEQFF. The rearrangement uses TRBV20-1 and TRBJ2-1; a possible D gene is TRBD2 (6 bases). Per germline, CDR1 DFQATT and CDR2 SNEGSKA (reference sequence). The CDR3 runs 10 residues.

CDR3 residues: CAGGRGRETNEKLFF. The CDR3, as DNA: TGTGCCGGGGGGAGGGGACGGGAGACTAATGAAAAACTGTTTTTT. V and J are TRBV28 and TRBJ1-4; TRBD1 is a possible D gene (5 bases). V gave up 11 bases and J gave up 2 bases, with 18 bases separating them. CDR1 MDHEN and CDR2 SYDVKM come from the germline V gene. The CDR3 covers 15 residues.

V usage is TRBV10-2 and J usage is TRBJ1-1; 10 bases map to TRBD1. The V gene's germline CDR1 is WSHSY and CDR2 SAAADI. V was clipped by 6 bases and J by 0 bases; unmatched bases: 10. The CDR3 loop spans 17 amino acids. The CDR3 nucleotides read TGCGCCAGCAGGGACGACCCGGGACAGGGGTTGAACACTGAAGCTTTCTTT. Translating it yields CASRDDPGQGLNTEAFF.